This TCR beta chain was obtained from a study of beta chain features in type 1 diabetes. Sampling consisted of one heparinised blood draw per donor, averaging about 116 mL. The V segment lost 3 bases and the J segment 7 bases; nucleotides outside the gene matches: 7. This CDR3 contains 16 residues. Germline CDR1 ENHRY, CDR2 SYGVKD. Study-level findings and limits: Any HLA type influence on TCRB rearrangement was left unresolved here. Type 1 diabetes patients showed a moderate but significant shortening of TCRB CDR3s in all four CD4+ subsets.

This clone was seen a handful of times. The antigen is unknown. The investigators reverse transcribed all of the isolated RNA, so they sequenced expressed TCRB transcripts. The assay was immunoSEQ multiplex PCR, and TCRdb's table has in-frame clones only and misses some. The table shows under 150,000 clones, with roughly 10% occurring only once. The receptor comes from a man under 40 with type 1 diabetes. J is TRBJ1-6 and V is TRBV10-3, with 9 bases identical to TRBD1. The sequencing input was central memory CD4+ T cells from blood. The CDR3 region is CAISEGRDRGNSPLHF. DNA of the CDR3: TGTGCCATCAGTGAAGGCCGAGACAGGGGGAATTCACCCCTCCACTTT.